The 12 T cell receptor beta chains listed next were all sequenced from one sample in a study of T cells in Graves' hyperthyroidism and ophthalmopathy. RNA transcripts were the template for amplifying TCR beta CDR3 regions. The HTBI primer set drove a first-round RT-PCR of the TCR CDR3. MiXCR, applied by TCRdb to the multiplex PCR reads, yields one record per CDR3 protein. The repertoire consists of hundreds of thousands of distinct CDR3 sequences, with about 20% occurring once and the leading ten covering under 35%. The specimen was blood. These receptors all come from a man younger than 45 with Graves' ophthalmopathy.

For the CDR3, the DNA is TGCGCCAGCAGTTTCCATGGGGGGGACGAGCAGTACTTC. As protein: CASSFHGGDEQYF. J is TRBJ2-7 and V is TRBV5-1; TRBD2 aligns across 7 bases. Germline V gene data show CDR1 as SGHRS and CDR2 as YFSETQ. The V gene end was trimmed by 5 bases and the J gene end by 5 bases; junction bases not matched to a gene: 7. CDR3 length equals 13 residues.

This clonotype was found a few times. The chain combines TRBV6-2 or TRBV6-3 with TRBJ2-2; D not resolved. This CDR3 is 14 amino acids long. V was cut by 2 bases and J by 5 bases, with 9 bases left in between. Looked up from germline, CDR1 is MNHEY and CDR2 is SVGEGT. CDR3 nucleotides: TGTGCCAGCAGTTACACTACACTGACCGGGGAGCTGTTTTTT. Translated, it gives CASSYTTLTGELFF.

The rearrangement links TRBV5-1 to TRBJ1-2; no definite D call. The CDR3 covers 16 residues. Trimming removed 0 bases from V and 6 bases from J, with 18 bases in between. CDR1 and CDR2 from the germline V gene are SGHRS and YFSETQ. The chain's CDR3 is CASSLAAAPKTDGYTF. The CDR3 DNA reads as TGCGCCAGCAGCTTGGCGGCAGCCCCAAAAACAGATGGCTACACCTTC.

This clonotype was counted many times. The chain uses TRBV18 and TRBJ1-1; D is undetermined. Germline CDR1 and CDR2: KGHSH and LQKENI. The CDR3 has 13 residues. V was shortened by 3 bases and J by 1 base, with 6 bases between the two germline ends. The CDR3 DNA follows: TGTGCCAGCTCACCCGACAAGAACACTGAAGCTTTCTTT. Protein product: CASSPDKNTEAFF.

This sequence joins TRBV2 and TRBJ1-5, with a tentative D call TRBD1 (6 bases). Per the germline V gene, CDR1 is SNHLY and CDR2 is FYNNEI. The germline V and J ends were trimmed by 2 bases and 11 bases, with 16 bases remaining between them. The CDR3 sequence is 14 residues long. The CDR3 loop is CASSELQGSLAQHF. The DNA of the CDR3 is TGTGCCAGCAGTGAATTACAGGGTTCCTTGGCCCAGCATTTT.

There are a few counts of this clonotype. The chain joins TRBV29-1 to TRBJ2-1; 9 bases line up with TRBD1. Trimming removed 3 bases from V and 6 bases from J; junction bases left unmatched: 6. Germline V lookup: CDR1 SQVTM, CDR2 ANQGSEA. This CDR3 has 14 amino acids. DNA for the CDR3: TGCAGCGTTGACCCACAGGGGGCGGGCAATGAGCAGTTCTTC. Translating it yields CSVDPQGAGNEQFF.

A remark on this clonotype: An end of the junction does not agree with germline; a read error may underlie this. This chain links TRBV10-2 with TRBJ1-6; D not resolved. CDR3 length: 15 residues. The germline CDR1 and CDR2 sequences are WSHSY and SAAADI. CDR3 sequence: CASSEDRVDNSPLHF. Written as DNA, the CDR3 is TGCGCCAGCAGTGAGGATCGGGTAGATAATTCACCCCTCCATTTT.

This clonotype appeared many times. The chain recombines TRBV2 with TRBJ2-3; 8 nucleotides line up with TRBD2. Germline V lookup: CDR1 SNHLY, CDR2 FYNNEI. The V gene end was trimmed by 11 bases and the J gene end by 6 bases; junction bases not matched to a gene: 22. This CDR3 region has 17 residues. The CDR3 loop reads CAPPPPSTSVLGDTQYF. The CDR3, as DNA: TGTGCCCCCCCGCCCCCATCGACTAGCGTCTTAGGGGATACGCAGTATTTT.

This clonotype was detected ten times or more. This chain connects TRBV6-1 to TRBJ2-3, with TRBD2 identical over 8 bases. In germline, CDR1 is MNHNS, CDR2 SASEGT. The V and J ends lost 5 bases and 2 bases, in that order; junction bases with no gene match: 21. The CDR3 contains 20 residues. The CDR3, as DNA: TGTGCCAGCAGTCGAGCCGGCGGGAGGAGAGTCTTTGCATTCACAGATACGCAGTATTTT. It is translated as CASSRAGGRRVFAFTDTQYF.

A single count supports this clonotype. V usage is TRBV4-1 and J usage is TRBJ2-1; D is uncertain. The CDR3 has 14 residues. The V end lost 0 bases, the J end lost 8 bases, and 11 bases lay between the germline ends. Per the germline V gene, CDR1 is MGHRA and CDR2 is YSYEKL. CDR3 amino acids: CASSQDAPSDEQFF. CDR3 nucleotide sequence: TGCGCCAGCAGCCAAGATGCTCCGTCGGATGAGCAGTTCTTC.

The CDR3 DNA reads TGTGCCAGCGGTCAGGGGGCGTACACTGAAGCTTTCTTT. It specifies CASGQGAYTEAFF. The chain links TRBV27 to TRBJ1-1, with 8 bases aligning to TRBD1. The ends lost 8 bases at V and 3 bases at J; junction bases unmatched: 5. The length of the CDR3 is 13 residues. Germline lookup yields CDR1 MNHEY and CDR2 SMNVEV (reference sequence).

This clonotype was seen at least ten times. The J gene is TRBJ2-1, the V gene TRBV5-1; 11 positions agree with TRBD2. The CDR3 is 16 residues long. The V segment lost 3 bases and the J segment 5 bases; nucleotides outside the gene matches: 7. The germline V gene encodes CDR1 SGHRS and CDR2 YFSETQ. The CDR3 nucleotides are TGCGCCAGCAGCTCCACCGGGACTAGCGGAAACAATGAGCAGTTCTTC. Encoded protein: CASSSTGTSGNNEQFF.